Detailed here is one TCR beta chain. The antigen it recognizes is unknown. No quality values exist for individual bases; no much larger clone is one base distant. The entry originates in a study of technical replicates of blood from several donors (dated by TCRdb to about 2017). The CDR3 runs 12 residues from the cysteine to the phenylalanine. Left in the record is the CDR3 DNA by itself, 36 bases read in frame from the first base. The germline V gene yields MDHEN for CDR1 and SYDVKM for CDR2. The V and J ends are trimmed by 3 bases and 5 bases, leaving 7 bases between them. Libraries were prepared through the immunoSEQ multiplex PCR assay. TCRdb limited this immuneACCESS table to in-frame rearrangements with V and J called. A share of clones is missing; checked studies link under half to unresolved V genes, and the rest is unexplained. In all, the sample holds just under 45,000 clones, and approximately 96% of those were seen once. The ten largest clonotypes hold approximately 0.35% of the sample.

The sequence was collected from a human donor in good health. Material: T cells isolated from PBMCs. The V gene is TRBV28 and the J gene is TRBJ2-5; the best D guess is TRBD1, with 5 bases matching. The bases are TGTGCCAGCAGTTTCCACAGGGAGACCCAGTACTTC. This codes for CASSFHRETQYF.